The subject of this entry is one TCR beta chain. Here immunoSEQ multiplex PCR was the method, and the copy in TCRdb shows in-frame clones only, minus some. The sample carries fewer than 200,000 clones, 82% recorded once. The sample comes from a study of blood T cell repertoires in COVID-19. Across the whole study: Some COVID-19 samples were acute and others convalescent; all came from the United States, Italy and Spain.

This receptor was obtained from an elderly woman with acute or convalescent COVID-19. Material: peripheral blood.

The CDR3 coding sequence is TGTGCCAGCAGTGTCCTGAGGGCTAGCGGGGATAGCACAGATACGCAGTATTTT. As protein: CASSVLRASGDSTDTQYF. The genes are TRBV6-1 and TRBJ2-3, with 9 bases matching TRBD2. The CDR3 contains 18 residues. In germline, CDR1 is MNHNS, CDR2 SASEGT. With V trimmed by 4 bases and J by 0 bases, 11 bases remained unmatched.